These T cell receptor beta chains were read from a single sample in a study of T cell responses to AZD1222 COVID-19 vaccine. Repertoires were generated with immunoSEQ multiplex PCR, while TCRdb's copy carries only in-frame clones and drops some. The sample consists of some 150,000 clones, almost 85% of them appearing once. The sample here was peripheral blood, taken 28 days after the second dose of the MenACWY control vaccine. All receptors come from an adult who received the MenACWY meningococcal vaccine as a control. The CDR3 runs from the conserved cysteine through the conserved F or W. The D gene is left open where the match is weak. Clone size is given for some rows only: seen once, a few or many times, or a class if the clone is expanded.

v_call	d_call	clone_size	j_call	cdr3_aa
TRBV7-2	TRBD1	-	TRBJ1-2	CASSGRTRDRGYGYTF
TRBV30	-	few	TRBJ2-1	CAWSVNEQFF
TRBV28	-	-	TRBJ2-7	CASSPLSPKGEQYF
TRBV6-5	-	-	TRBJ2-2	CASSPPQAWAGELFF
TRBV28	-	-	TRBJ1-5	CAATGRWGNQPQHF
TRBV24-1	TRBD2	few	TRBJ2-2	CATSDTRLAGDGTGELFF
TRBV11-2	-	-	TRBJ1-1	CASSLDRGELWMVTEAFF
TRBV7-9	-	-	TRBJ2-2	CASSLDTGRNTGELFF
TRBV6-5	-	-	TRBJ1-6	CASIRGPDNSPLHF
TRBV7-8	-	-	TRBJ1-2	CASGRGLWGYTF
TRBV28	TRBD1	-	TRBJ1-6	CASRPDRDNSPLHF
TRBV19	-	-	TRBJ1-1	CASSIFRTNTEAFF
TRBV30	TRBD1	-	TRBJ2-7	CAWSVLGQGSYEQYF
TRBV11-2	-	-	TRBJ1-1	CASSPSRGWETEAFF
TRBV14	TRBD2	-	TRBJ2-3	CASSQEGLAGGPTDTQYF
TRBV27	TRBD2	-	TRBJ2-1	CASSLSERLAGYNEQFF
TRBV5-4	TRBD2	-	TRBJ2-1	CASSSERESYNEQFF
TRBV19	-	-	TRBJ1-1	CASSIELNTEAFF
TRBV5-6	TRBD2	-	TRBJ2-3	CASSSPTSGFTDTQYF
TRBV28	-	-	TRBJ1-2	CASSPSGLNYGYTF
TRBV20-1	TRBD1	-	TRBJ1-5	CSASSGQGVVQPQHF
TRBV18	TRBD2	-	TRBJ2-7	CASSQSLAVSYEQYF
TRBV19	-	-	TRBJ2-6	CASSIGQDSGANVLTF
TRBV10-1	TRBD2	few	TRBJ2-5	CASSVAHQGVRARTSGRGETQYF
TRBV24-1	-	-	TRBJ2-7	CATMGRDSYEQYF
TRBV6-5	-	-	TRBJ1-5	CASRLPGQLQPQHF
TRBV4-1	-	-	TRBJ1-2	CASSHPSRQANYGYTF
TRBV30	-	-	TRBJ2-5	CAWSRIRRETQYF
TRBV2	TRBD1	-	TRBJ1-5	CASRPGGVEQPQHF
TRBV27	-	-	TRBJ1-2	CASRTESNYGYTF
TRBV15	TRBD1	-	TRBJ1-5	CATSAQTGRNQPQHF
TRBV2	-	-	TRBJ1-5	CASSFLGGTKHF